This T cell receptor beta chain came from a study of blood T cell repertoires in COVID-19. Across the whole study: Samples of COVID-19 (acute and convalescent) were obtained from the United States, Italy and Spain.

Sequencing was performed with immunoSEQ multiplex PCR; in TCRdb, only in-frame clones are kept and a portion is missing. Among about 300,000 clones, around 84% were seen once, and the ten largest hold 10%. V shed 5 bases and J shed 2 bases, with 15 bases lying between them. Germline CDR1 is SGHVS and CDR2 is FQNEAQ. CDR3 length: 15 residues. Cohorts were determined from participant-reported clinical history. The clonotype comes from a young woman who had recovered from COVID-19. The rearrangement joins TRBV7-8 to TRBJ1-1; weak D call: TRBD1 (5 bases). The sample taken for sequencing was PBMCs or T cells enriched from blood (not recorded which). CDR3 sequence reads: CASSPSGGLNTEAFF. The DNA for the CDR3 is TGTGCCAGCAGCCCCTCCGGGGGACTAAACACTGAAGCTTTCTTT. Using reference TRBV7-8 and TRBJ1-1 for the parts outside the CDR3, the full variable domain is GAGVSQSPRYKVAKRGQDVALRCDPISGHVSLFWYQQALGQGPEFLTYFQNEAQLDKSGLPSDRFFAERPEGSVSTLKIQRTQQEDSAVYLCASSPSGGLNTEAFFGQGTRLTVV.